The clone carrying this T cell receptor (beta chain) was observed a handful of times. The sample comes from a study of cytomegalovirus exposure and HLA in healthy donors. Study-wide context: 81% of a few hundred genotyped donors fell in the Caucasian-associated ancestry cluster.

The CDR3 has 15 residues. The germline V gene encodes CDR1 MGHDK and CDR2 SYGVNS. J lost 4 bases, V lost 4 bases, and 4 bases had no gene match. Amplification used 60 Vbeta primers and 13 Jbeta primers. TCRdb's copy holds only in-frame clones and misses some; the assay was immunoSEQ multiplex PCR. The sample has some 120,000 clones, 65% to 80% seen once. Sequencing input: PBMCs. The source of this sequence is a woman in her thirties or forties in good health and CMV-seropositive. The chain is built from TRBV25-1 and TRBJ2-2; 9 bases align to TRBD1. The CDR3 DNA sequence: TGTGCCAGCAGTGCTTACAGGGGGCGCACCGGGGAGCTGTTTTTT. Its protein product is CASSAYRGRTGELFF.